These T cell receptor beta chains were read from a single sample in a study of shared clonotypes between healthy human individuals. Sequencing was performed with immunoSEQ multiplex PCR; in TCRdb, only in-frame clones are kept and a portion is missing. This table holds approximately 1,000,000 clones, 75% to 85% found once. Sequencing was performed on memory CD4+ T cells from PBMCs. The receptors were gathered from a man aged 18 to 35 in good health. Some clones in this sample may be carry-over from other donors' samples. Both conserved end residues are part of each CDR3. A D gene is named only where the DNA matches it firmly. Clone sizes are given selectively: once, few, many, or a class where the clone is expanded.

DNA,CDR3,D,J,size,V
TGTGCCAGCAGCAGGGACAGGGAAGGTACGCAGTATTTT,CASSRDREGTQYF,TRBD1,TRBJ2-3,NA,TRBV5-6
TGTGCCAGCGGAAGGGGATCGTGGACCCAGTACTTC,CASGRGSWTQYF,NA,TRBJ2-5,NA,TRBV2
TGTGCCAGCTCACCGGGACTAGCGGTCCACGAGCAGTACTTC,CASSPGLAVHEQYF,TRBD2,TRBJ2-7,NA,TRBV18
TGTGCCAGCAGCGTGGGACTCGGGACCTACAATGAGCAGTTCTTC,CASSVGLGTYNEQFF,NA,TRBJ2-1,NA,TRBV6-1
TGTGCCAGCAAGGGGGGCCAGGCGGAGACCCAGTACTTC,CASKGGQAETQYF,NA,TRBJ2-5,NA,TRBV28
TGTGCCAGCAGCCTCACGATTTCATATGGCTACACCTTC,CASSLTISYGYTF,NA,TRBJ1-2,once,TRBV9
TGTGCCAGCAGTGACACGTACAATGAGCAGTTCTTC,CASSDTYNEQFF,NA,TRBJ2-1,NA,TRBV6-1
TGTGCCTGGAGTCGGCTCGGGACTCTCAACAATGAGCAGTTCTTC,CAWSRLGTLNNEQFF,NA,TRBJ2-1,NA,TRBV30
TGTGCCAGCAGCGCCTGCTCGGGTCCAGGGGAGGATGAGCAGTTCTTC,CASSACSGPGEDEQFF,NA,TRBJ2-1,NA,TRBV12-1
TGTGCCAGCAGCGAGGGACAGACTAACACCGGGGAGCTGTTTTTT,CASSEGQTNTGELFF,TRBD1,TRBJ2-2,NA,TRBV9
TGCAGTGTAGTGTTGTCTGAAGCTTTCTTT,CSVVLSEAFF,NA,TRBJ1-1,NA,TRBV20-1
TGTGCCAGCAGCTCAGGGGGCCGAAATGAAAAACTGTTTTTT,CASSSGGRNEKLFF,TRBD1,TRBJ1-4,NA,TRBV27